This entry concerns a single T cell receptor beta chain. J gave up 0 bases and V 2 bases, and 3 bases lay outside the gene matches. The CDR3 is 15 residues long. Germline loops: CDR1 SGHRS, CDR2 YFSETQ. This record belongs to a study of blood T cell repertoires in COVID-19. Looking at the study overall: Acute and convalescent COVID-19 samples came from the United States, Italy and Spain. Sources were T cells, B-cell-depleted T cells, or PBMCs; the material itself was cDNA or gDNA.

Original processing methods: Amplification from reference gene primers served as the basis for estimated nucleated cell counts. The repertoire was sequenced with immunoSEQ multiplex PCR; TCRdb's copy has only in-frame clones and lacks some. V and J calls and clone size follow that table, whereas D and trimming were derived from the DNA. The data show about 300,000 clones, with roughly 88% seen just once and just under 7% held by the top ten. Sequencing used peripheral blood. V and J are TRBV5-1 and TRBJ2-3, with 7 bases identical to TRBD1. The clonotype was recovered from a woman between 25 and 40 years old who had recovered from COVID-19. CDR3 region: CASSFGDRSTDTQYF. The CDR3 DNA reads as TGCGCCAGCAGCTTTGGGGACAGAAGCACAGATACGCAGTATTTT.